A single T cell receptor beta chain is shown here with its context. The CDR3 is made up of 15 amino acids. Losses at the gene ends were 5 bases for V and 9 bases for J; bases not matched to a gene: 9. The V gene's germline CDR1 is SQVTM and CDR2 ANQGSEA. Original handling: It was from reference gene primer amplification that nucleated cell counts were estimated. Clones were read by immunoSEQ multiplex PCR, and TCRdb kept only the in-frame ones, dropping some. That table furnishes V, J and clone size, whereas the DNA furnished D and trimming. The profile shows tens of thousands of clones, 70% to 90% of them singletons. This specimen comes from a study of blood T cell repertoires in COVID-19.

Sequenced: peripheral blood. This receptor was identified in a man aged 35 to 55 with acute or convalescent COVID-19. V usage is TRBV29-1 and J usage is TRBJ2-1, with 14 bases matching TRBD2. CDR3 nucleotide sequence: TGCAGCGTTTCTGCGACTAGCGGGGGGGCGGGTGAGCAGTTCTTC. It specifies CSVSATSGGAGEQFF.